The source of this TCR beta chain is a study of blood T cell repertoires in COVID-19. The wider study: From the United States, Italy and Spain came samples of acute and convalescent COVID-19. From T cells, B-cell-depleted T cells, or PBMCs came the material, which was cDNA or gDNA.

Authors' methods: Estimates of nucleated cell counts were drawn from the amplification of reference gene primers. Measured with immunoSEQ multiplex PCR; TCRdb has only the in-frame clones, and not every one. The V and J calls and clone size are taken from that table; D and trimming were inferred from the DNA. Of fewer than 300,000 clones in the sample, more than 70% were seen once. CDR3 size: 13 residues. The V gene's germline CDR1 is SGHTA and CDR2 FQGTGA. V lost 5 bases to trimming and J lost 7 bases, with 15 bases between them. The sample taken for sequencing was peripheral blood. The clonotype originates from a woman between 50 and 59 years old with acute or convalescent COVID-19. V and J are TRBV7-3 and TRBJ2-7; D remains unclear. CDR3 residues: CASSPHTQTEQYF. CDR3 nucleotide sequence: TGTGCCAGCAGCCCCCATACCCAGACAGAGCAGTACTTC. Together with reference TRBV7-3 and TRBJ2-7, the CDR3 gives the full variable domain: GAGVSQTPSNKVTEKGKYVELRCDPISGHTALYWYRQSLGQGPEFLIYFQGTGAADDSGLPNDRFFAVRPEGSVSTLKIQRTERGDSAVYLCASSPHTQTEQYFGPGTRLTVT.